Listed below are T cell receptor beta chains from one sample, sequenced in a study of T cell responses to AZD1222 COVID-19 vaccine. The assay was immunoSEQ multiplex PCR, and TCRdb's table has in-frame clones only and misses some. The table shows around 140,000 clones, with approximately 88% occurring only once. The sequencing here drew on peripheral blood, taken on day 0 of AZD1222 vaccination. The receptors here all came from an adult in good health. Each CDR3 is given with its conserved first and last residue.

TRBJ1-1 TRBV18 CASSPDTPEAFF
TRBJ1-6 TRBV5-5 CASSFGTEHSPLHF
TRBJ2-6 TRBV5-8 CASSPSRGSGANVLTF
TRBJ2-4 TRBV29-1 CSVYRGDKNIQYF
TRBJ2-1 TRBV28 CASSSRYNEQFF
TRBJ1-6 TRBV12-5 CASGLVDRAYNSPLHF
TRBJ2-3 TRBV9 CASSATRLDTQYF
TRBJ1-5 TRBV6-5 CESRDGGYSNQPQHF
TRBJ2-1 TRBV4-2 CASSWDRTSYNEQFF
TRBJ2-7 TRBV6-5 CASRMERRISYEQYF
TRBJ2-7 TRBV11-2 CASSVGSVGYEQYF
TRBJ2-3 TRBV19 CASSLASSTDTQYF
TRBJ1-6 TRBV28 CASSLRVGSPLHF
TRBJ1-2 TRBV27 CASSSHGQGKGYTF
TRBJ1-1 TRBV7-9 CASSLGIRGMAFF
TRBJ2-7 TRBV5-4 CASSGTGPRGGQYF
TRBJ2-2 TRBV2 CASTWDTGELFF
TRBJ2-5 TRBV7-9 CASSLAWETQYF
TRBJ2-7 TRBV19 CASSILSSTGTYEQYF
TRBJ1-6 TRBV9 CASSVQAANSPLHF
TRBJ2-5 TRBV7-3 CASSYLGGNQETQYF
TRBJ1-1 TRBV19 CASTPRTNMNTEAFF
TRBJ1-4 TRBV2 CASSTYRATNEKLFF
TRBJ2-1 TRBV7-9 CASSPPQFLGHNEQFF
TRBJ1-5 TRBV7-2 CASSVLFNQPQHF
TRBJ2-1 TRBV20-1 CSASEGLAVSSYNEQFF
TRBJ1-5 TRBV7-4 CASSLFRGRAKPQHF
TRBJ2-3 TRBV5-4 CASSLGGRGSPDTQYF